The entry below describes one T cell receptor beta chain. Its antigen remains unidentified. This entry belongs to a study of cytotoxic CD8 clonotypes in ibrutinib-treated CLL. Libraries were prepared by immunoSEQ multiplex PCR; TCRdb keeps only in-frame clonotypes and omits some of them. The sample lists around 77,000 clones, 75% to 85% occurring once. Trimming shortened V by 0 bases and J by 2 bases, and 10 bases separated the two germline ends. CDR1 and CDR2 (germline): SGHAT, FQNNGV. There are 15 residues in the CDR3. The study's findings and limits: Pretreatment clonality was elevated relative to age-matched healthy donors and paralleled circulating CD8+ T-cell counts.

The sequences come from PBMCs, collected at disease progression, from a patient treated with ibrutinib. The TCR was taken from a human donor with chronic lymphocytic leukemia. The chain combines TRBV11-2 with TRBJ1-1; D uncertain. In DNA, the CDR3 is TGTGCCAGCAGCTTAGATCGCGGTCCCAACACTGAAGCTTTCTTT. This encodes CASSLDRGPNTEAFF.